Listed here is a single TCR beta chain. V was pared by 7 bases and J by 8 bases, with 8 bases between. Germline CDR1 is MNHNS and CDR2 is SASEGT. The CDR3 is 10 residues long. This entry belongs to a study of OX40 agonist ivuxolimab in advanced cancers. Profiled with immunoSEQ multiplex PCR; TCRdb holds only in-frame clones, not every one. The repertoire consists of over 35,000 clones, with roughly 90% occurring once and the leading ten covering about 11%. The material was CD4+ or CD8+ T cells sorted from blood, obtained in a trial of the OX40 agonist ivuxolimab. This chain joins TRBV6-1 and TRBJ1-1; D gene uncertain. The sequence was collected from an adult with an advanced solid tumor such as melanoma, head and neck, liver or kidney cancer. The CDR3 reads CASMVREAFF. DNA for the CDR3: TGTGCCAGCATGGTCAGGGAAGCTTTCTTT.